This entry lists 10 T cell receptor beta chains sequenced from one sample in a study of T cell clonality in common variable immunodeficiency. Study-wide points: In common variable immunodeficiency, TCR beta chains reportedly carried fewer deletions and N-nucleotide insertions.

Profiling relied on immunoSEQ multiplex PCR, and the TCRdb table lists in-frame clones only, not all of them. The sample contains around 30,000 clones, none of them singletons. Their antigens remain unidentified. The sequenced material came from peripheral blood mononuclear cells. Every receptor here comes from a human donor with common variable immunodeficiency.

This clone has ten or more counts. The read ends 3 residues early relative to the CDR3; the germline J gene fills the gap. The V gene is TRBV5-5, the J gene TRBJ1-4; D is uncertain. Germline V gene sequence: CDR1 SGHKS, CDR2 YYEKEE (reference sequence). This CDR3 region has 15 residues. Between the trimmed V and J ends, which lost 2 bases and 0 bases, there was a span of 8 bases. The CDR3: CASSFTVATNEKLFF. The covered CDR3 bases are TGTGCCAGCAGCTTTACGGTTGCAACTAATGAAAAA.

This clone was seen many times. The read is 3 residues too short to cover the CDR3 end, so that end is filled in from the germline J gene. The genes are TRBV5-1 and TRBJ2-7; D unclear. The CDR3 extends over 12 amino acids. The germline V and J ends were trimmed by 0 bases and 5 bases, with 6 bases remaining between them. Germline assignment: CDR1 SGHRS and CDR2 YFSETQ. Incomplete CDR3 DNA: TGCGCCAGCAGCTTGGCCAGGAACGAG. This sequence encodes CASSLARNE. The whole CDR3 sequence reads CASSLARNEQYF.

This clone was counted at least ten times. Read data end 3 residues before the CDR3 end; the end is taken from the germline J gene. The chain carries TRBV12-3 or TRBV12-4 and TRBJ1-2; a weak D match, TRBD1 (6 bases). Trimming pared 0 bases from V and 6 bases from J, leaving 17 bases between. CDR3 length: 16 amino acids. CDR3 bases read: TGTGCCAGCAGTTTAGCGCTATTCAGGGGCCCGGATGGC. Amino acid sequence: CASSLALFRGPDG. In full, the CDR3 reads CASSLALFRGPDGYTF.

This clone has ten or more counts. The read ends 3 residues shy of where the CDR3 ends; the end is completed using the germline J gene. This chain links TRBV18 with TRBJ2-1; tentatively, D is TRBD1 (6 bases). Germline loops: CDR1 KGHSH, CDR2 LQKENI. V lost 9 bases and J lost 4, with 10 bases in between. The CDR3 contains 12 residues. The DNA read from the CDR3 is TGTGCCAGTTCAAGGGGGTACAATGAG. This encodes CASSRGYNE. The full-length CDR3 reads as CASSRGYNEQFF.

This clone showed up just a few times. The CDR3 is cut off 3 residues early in the read; its end comes from the germline J gene. The chain recombines TRBV2 with TRBJ1-5, with unresolved D. The length of the CDR3 is 11 residues. Germline V CDR1 and CDR2: SNHLY, FYNNEI. The V end was cut by 8 bases, the J end by 3 bases, with 5 bases between. Incomplete CDR3 DNA: TGTGCCAGCCGACTCAATCAGCCC. This gives the protein CASRLNQP. The CDR3 in its entirety is CASRLNQPQHF.

The sample holds a few counts of this clone. The CDR3 end falls 3 residues outside the read, so it is completed with the germline J gene. The chain uses TRBV18 and TRBJ2-3; no clear D gene. The germline gives CDR1 KGHSH, CDR2 LQKENI. The CDR3 spans 15 residues. V lost 6 bases and J 0 bases, leaving 13 bases between the germline ends. The DNA read from the CDR3 is TGTGCCAGCTCCCCATTCGATGGCAGCACAGATACG. It encodes CASSPFDGSTDT. The complete CDR3 sequence is CASSPFDGSTDTQYF.

A word on this clone: The CDR3 end is not reached by the read, which stops 3 residues before it; the germline J gene fills it in. This chain links TRBV20-1 with TRBJ2-3; D is perhaps TRBD2 (5 bases). CDR3 length: 16 residues. The germline V and J ends were trimmed by 4 bases and 1 base, with 18 bases remaining between them. From germline, CDR1 is DFQATT and CDR2 SNEGSKA (reference sequence). The sequenced part of the CDR3 DNA is TGCAGTGCTATGATTAGCGCCACACCCCGCACAGATACG. Its protein product is CSAMISATPRTDT. The entire CDR3 protein is CSAMISATPRTDTQYF.

This clone was found a few times. The CDR3 end lies 3 residues beyond the end of the read and is filled in from the germline J gene. The V call is TRBV7-3, the J call TRBJ2-1, with 10 bases fitting TRBD1. With 1 base clipped from V and 9 bases from J, the junction kept 6 bases outside the gene matches. Germline CDR1 is SGHTA and CDR2 is FQGTGA. The CDR3 is made up of 15 amino acids. CDR3 DNA (partial): TGTGCCAGCAGCTTAATGTCCGGGACAGGGGTTGAG. This codes for CASSLMSGTGVE. The whole CDR3 sequence is CASSLMSGTGVEQFF.

There are many counts of this clone. The read finishes 3 residues shy of the CDR3 end, and the germline J gene is used to complete it. This chain links TRBV20-1 with TRBJ1-2; TRBD1 is a possible D gene (6 bases). CDR1 is DFQATT and CDR2 is SNEGSKA in the germline V gene (reference sequence). The V end lost 7 bases, the J end lost 4 bases, and 25 bases lay between the germline ends. The CDR3 totals 16 residues. The CDR3 protein is CSGWDRDTKPLYGYTF. The CDR3 bases that were read are TGCAGTGGGTGGGACCGGGACACCAAACCCCTCTATGGC.

This clone was detected a few times. The CDR3 end lies 3 residues beyond the end of the read and is filled in from the germline J gene. The V and J genes are TRBV6-2 or TRBV6-3 and TRBJ2-1; 8 nucleotides agree with TRBD2. The V and J ends lost 1 base and 1 base, in that order; junction bases with no gene match: 3. This CDR3 contains 16 residues. Germline V gene data show CDR1 as MNHEY and CDR2 as SVGEGT. The part of the CDR3 DNA that was read is TGTGCCAGCAGTTACTGGGCTAGCGGGTCCTACAATGAG. This gives the protein CASSYWASGSYNE. The complete CDR3 sequence is CASSYWASGSYNEQFF.